This section outlines one TCR beta chain sequence together with its context. This CDR3 contains 16 residues. V was shortened by 0 bases and J by 5 bases, with 16 bases between the two germline ends. Germline lookup yields CDR1 MNHEY and CDR2 SVGAGI. Authors' processing steps: Estimation of nucleated cell counts was performed using reference gene primer amplification. Here immunoSEQ multiplex PCR was the method, and the copy in TCRdb shows in-frame clones only, minus some. From that table come the V and J calls and clone size; the DNA was used to work out D and trimming. The data hold more than 300,000 clones, with around 83% observed a single time. The sample comes from a study of blood T cell repertoires in COVID-19. Participants were aged about 18 to 100 years from 24 US areas. Recovered participants had two consecutive negative NP/OP PCR tests, healthcare professional clearance, or symptom resolution.

The chain joins TRBV6-5 to TRBJ1-1; possible D gene TRBD1, 6 bases. The TCR originated in a woman aged 50 to 60 who had recovered from COVID-19. Sequences were obtained from PBMCs or T cells enriched from blood (not recorded which). This chain's CDR3 is CASSYSTLGALTEAFF. CDR3 in DNA: TGTGCCAGCAGTTACTCGACTCTGGGGGCTTTGACTGAAGCTTTCTTT.